This T cell receptor beta chain stems from a study of T cells in Graves' hyperthyroidism and ophthalmopathy. Over 18 months, lack of ophthalmopathy progression marked Graves' hyperthyroidism as stable. Regions amplified from RNA transcripts were the TCR beta CDR3 regions. The primer set for the first-round RT-PCR of the TCR CDR3 was HTBI. TCRdb independently ran MiXCR on the multiplex PCR reads; one entry per CDR3 protein. The sample carries over 90,000 distinct CDR3 sequences, about half recorded once. General study results and limits: Most thyroid clonotypes expanded above 0.001 appeared in blood too. Using 13 V-J features, a model discriminated ophthalmopathy from stable hyperthyroidism.

CDR3 size: 15 residues. The V and J ends lost 1 base and 8 bases, in that order; junction bases with no gene match: 7. Germline V CDR1 and CDR2: SGHRS, YFSETQ. In its sample, this clonotype was seen many times. Its matching antigen is unknown. What was sequenced was blood. This receptor was obtained from a man aged 35 to 55 with Graves' hyperthyroidism. This chain uses TRBV5-1 with TRBJ2-1; 9 bases are shared with TRBD1. The CDR3 DNA reads TGCGCCAGCAGCTTGAGATACAGGGGGCGGGATGAGCAGTTCTTC. This translates into CASSLRYRGRDEQFF.